This TCR beta chain stems from a study of blood T cell repertoires in COVID-19. Looking at the study overall: Collection of acute and convalescent COVID-19 samples took place in the United States, Italy and Spain. PBMCs, B-cell-depleted T cells, or T cells provided the cDNA or gDNA that made up the material.

As handled by the study authors: Estimation of nucleated cell counts relied on the amplification of reference gene primers. The data were produced by immunoSEQ multiplex PCR, yet TCRdb's version contains in-frame clones alone and is incomplete. V, J and clone size are those of that table, while D and trimming were read from the DNA. The data hold some 150,000 clones, with around 84% observed a single time. Germline values: CDR1 MDHEN, CDR2 SYDVKM. CDR3 size: 17 residues. V lost 4 bases, J lost 0 bases, and 16 bases lay in between. The TCR originated in a man between 65 and 85 years old with acute or convalescent COVID-19. Specimen: peripheral blood. J is TRBJ1-3 and V is TRBV28; D is possibly TRBD1 (6 bases). CDR3 nucleotides: TGTGCCAGCAGTTCCTACCACCAGGGGCTCTCTGGAAACACCATATATTTT. Its protein is CASSSYHQGLSGNTIYF.